This T cell receptor (beta chain) was captured by sequencing in a study of T-cell memory formation after mild COVID-19 (dated by TCRdb to 2020 to 2022). About the study as a whole: Most TCR sequence clusters were specific to one of the two donors. T-cell clones expanding and contracting after mild COVID-19 in two donors were tracked by longitudinal TCRalpha and TCRbeta repertoire sequencing. Two young, previously healthy adult volunteers made up the cohort, one male and one female. What the work shows at the level of the full study, not this receptor alone: Some responding clones were found in pre-infection memory, which suggests that pre-existing cross-reactive memory T cells took part in the SARS-CoV-2 response. Contracting CD4+ clones turned up mainly in the CM and EM memory subsets, whereas EMRA was where CD8+ clones were enriched. SARS-CoV-2 specificity was not confirmed for the second-wave clones peaking on day 37. From day 15 to 85, contracting clones showed balanced CD4/CD8 phenotypes, whereas a second wave of clones that expanded from day 15 to 37 leaned towards CD4+. Only a couple of mild cases were covered by the study, and larger cohorts that include severe cases with pre-infection samples were considered necessary.

The germline V end is reduced by 5 bases and the J end by 0 bases; junction bases left unmatched: 5. The CDR3 has 15 amino acids, counting the end cysteine and phenylalanine. Only the CDR3 region is kept as DNA, spanning 45 bases read in frame from base 1. CDR1 and CDR2 (SGHTA, FQGNSA) derive from the germline V gene. Ficoll-Paque density gradient centrifugation was the method used to isolate PBMCs. As concerns this clonotype: Its recognized antigen is unknown. Base qualities were left out, and no much larger clone turns up one base away.

Sequencing was carried out with an Illumina NovaSeq 6000. Using 5'RACE with constant-segment primers, TCRalpha and TCRbeta cDNA libraries were constructed, with sample barcodes and unique molecular identifiers added in the process. Trizol reagent was used to extract RNA from every sample. Libraries were amplified in two PCR steps, with a second sample barcode and Illumina TruSeq adapters added in the second step. The libraries were sequenced on an Illumina NovaSeq using 2 x 150 bp paired-end reads. From the authors' description of their analysis: With migec v1.2.7, reads were demultiplexed and then collapsed into UMI-guided consensus sequences. Using mixcr v2.1.11, UMI consensuses were aligned to TRA and TRB V and J templates and then assembled into clonotypes. Clonotypes were classified as expanded or contracted when called significant by both edgeR and NoisET, with noise models trained on biological replicates. For edgeR calls, the thresholds were a false discovery rate-adjusted p below 0.01 and a log2 fold-change of 1. PCA with hierarchical clustering of max-normalized trajectories of the 1000 most abundant clonotypes was used as exploratory dynamics analysis. Separately sequenced CD4+ and CD8+ repertoires were used to assign the CD4 or CD8 phenotype of responding clones. TCRdb reran the public reads through fastp at Q25 and MiXCR, keeping productive beta chains. One record per CDR3 amino acid sequence lists the most common genes and DNA. The authors' filters were not applied to this entry. Recorded for this sample are under 250,000 distinct CDR3 sequences; over 9% of them occurred a single time. The ten most abundant clones make up roughly 4% of the sample.

The sequenced material came from PBMCs or a T cell subset sorted from them (not recorded which). The source of this sequence is a man younger than 35 who had mild COVID-19 (a few samples of this study predate the infection). The sample titles of this study are shuffled in the database, so cell type and time point are left out; the donor was told from shared clones. Rearrangement joined TRBV7-2 to TRBJ2-3; 7 central bases correspond to TRBD2. The CDR3 region: CASSIGGVSTDTQYF. DNA sequence: TGTGCCAGCAGCATTGGGGGGGTCAGCACAGATACGCAGTATTTT.